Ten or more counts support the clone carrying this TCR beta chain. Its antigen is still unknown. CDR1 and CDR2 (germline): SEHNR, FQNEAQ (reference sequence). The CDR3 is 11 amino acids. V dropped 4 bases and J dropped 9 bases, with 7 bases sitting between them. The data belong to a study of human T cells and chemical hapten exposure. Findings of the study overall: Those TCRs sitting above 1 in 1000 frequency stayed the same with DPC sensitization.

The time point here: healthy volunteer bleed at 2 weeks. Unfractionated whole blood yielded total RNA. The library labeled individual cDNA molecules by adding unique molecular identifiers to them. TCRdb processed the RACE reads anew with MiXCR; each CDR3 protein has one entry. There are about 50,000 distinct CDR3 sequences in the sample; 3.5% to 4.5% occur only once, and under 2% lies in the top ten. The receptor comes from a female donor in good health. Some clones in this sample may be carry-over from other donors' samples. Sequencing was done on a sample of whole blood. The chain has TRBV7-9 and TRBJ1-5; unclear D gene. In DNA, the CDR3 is TGTGCCAGCAGCTCCTTCGGGCCCCAGCATTTT. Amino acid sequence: CASSSFGPQHF. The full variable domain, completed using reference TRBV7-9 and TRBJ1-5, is DTGVSQNPRHKITKRGQNVTFRCDPISEHNRLYWYRQTLGQGPEFLTYFQNEAQLEKSRLLSDRFSAERPKGSFSTLEIQRTEQGDSAMYLCASSSFGPQHFGDGTRLSIL.